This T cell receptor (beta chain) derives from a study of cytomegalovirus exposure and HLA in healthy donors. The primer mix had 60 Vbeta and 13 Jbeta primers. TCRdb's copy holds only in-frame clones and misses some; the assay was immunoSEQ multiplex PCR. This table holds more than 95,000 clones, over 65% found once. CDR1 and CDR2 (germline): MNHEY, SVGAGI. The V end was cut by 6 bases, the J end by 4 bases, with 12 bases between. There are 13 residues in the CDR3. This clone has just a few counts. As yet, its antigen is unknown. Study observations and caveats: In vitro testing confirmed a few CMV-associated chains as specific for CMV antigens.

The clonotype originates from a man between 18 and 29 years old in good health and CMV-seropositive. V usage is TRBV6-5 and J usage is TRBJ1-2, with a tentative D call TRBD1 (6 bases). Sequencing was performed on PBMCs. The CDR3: CASSSDSSYGYTF. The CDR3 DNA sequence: TGTGCCAGCAGCTCGGACAGCTCCTATGGCTACACCTTC.